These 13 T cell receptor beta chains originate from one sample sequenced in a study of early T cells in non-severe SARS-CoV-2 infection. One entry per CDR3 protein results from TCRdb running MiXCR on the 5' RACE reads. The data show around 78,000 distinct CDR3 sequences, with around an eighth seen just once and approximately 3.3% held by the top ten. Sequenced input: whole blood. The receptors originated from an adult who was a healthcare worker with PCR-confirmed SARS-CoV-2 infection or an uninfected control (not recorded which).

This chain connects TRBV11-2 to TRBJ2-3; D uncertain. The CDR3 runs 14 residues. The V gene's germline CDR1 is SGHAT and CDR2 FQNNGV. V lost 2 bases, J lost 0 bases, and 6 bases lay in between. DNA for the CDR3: TGTGCCAGCAGCTTACTCCCTAGCACAGATACGCAGTATTTT. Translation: CASSLLPSTDTQYF.

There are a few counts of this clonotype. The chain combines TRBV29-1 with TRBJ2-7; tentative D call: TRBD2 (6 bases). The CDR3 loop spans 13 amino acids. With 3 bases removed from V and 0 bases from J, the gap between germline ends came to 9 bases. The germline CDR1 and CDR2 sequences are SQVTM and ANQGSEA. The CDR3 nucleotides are TGCAGCGTTGAGGGCGGGGACTCCTACGAGCAGTACTTC. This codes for CSVEGGDSYEQYF.

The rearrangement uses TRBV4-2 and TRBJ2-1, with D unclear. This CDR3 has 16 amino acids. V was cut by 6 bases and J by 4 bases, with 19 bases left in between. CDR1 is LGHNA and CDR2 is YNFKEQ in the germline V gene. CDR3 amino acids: CASSELSIGLYNEQFF. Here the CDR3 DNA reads TGTGCCAGCAGTGAACTTTCCATAGGGTTATACAATGAGCAGTTCTTC.

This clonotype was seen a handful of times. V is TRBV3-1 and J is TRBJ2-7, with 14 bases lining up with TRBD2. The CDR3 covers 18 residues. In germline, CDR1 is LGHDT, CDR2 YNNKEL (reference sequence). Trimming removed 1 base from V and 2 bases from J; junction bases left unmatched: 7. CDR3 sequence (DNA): TGTGCCAGCAGCCAAGGTCCTGGGACTAGCGGGAGCCCCTACGAGCAGTACTTC. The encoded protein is CASSQGPGTSGSPYEQYF.

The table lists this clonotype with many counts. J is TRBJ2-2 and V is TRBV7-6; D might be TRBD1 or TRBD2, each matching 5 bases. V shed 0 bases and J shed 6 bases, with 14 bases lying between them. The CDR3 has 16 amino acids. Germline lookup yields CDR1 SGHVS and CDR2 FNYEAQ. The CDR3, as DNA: TGTGCCAGCAGCTTAGCGCAAGGGGCGCGGGCCGGGGAGCTGTTTTTT. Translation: CASSLAQGARAGELFF.

The CDR3: CASFGSFQETQYF. CDR3 sequence (DNA): TGTGCCAGTTTCGGGTCTTTTCAAGAGACCCAGTACTTC. The gene calls are TRBV7-8 and TRBJ2-5; D call uncertain. CDR3 size: 13 residues. The V gene's germline CDR1 is SGHVS and CDR2 FQNEAQ. Trimming left V 9 bases short and J 2 bases short, with 13 bases between.

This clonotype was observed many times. CDR3 bases: TGTGCCAGCAGCTTAACGGTACTCGACGAGCAGTACTTC. Translation gives CASSLTVLDEQYF. V usage is TRBV7-3 and J usage is TRBJ2-7; unclear D gene. Germline assignment: CDR1 SGHTA and CDR2 FQGTGA. The CDR3 is 13 residues long. With 0 bases removed from V and 5 bases from J, the gap between germline ends came to 8 bases.

The CDR3 region has the DNA TGTGCCAGCAGCCCACGGGACAGGGGGATAACAGGGTACAATGAGCAGTTCTTC. This encodes CASSPRDRGITGYNEQFF. The chain links TRBV7-9 to TRBJ2-1; 11 positions agree with TRBD1. Trimming removed 5 bases from V and 4 bases from J; junction bases left unmatched: 13. Looked up from germline, CDR1 is SEHNR and CDR2 is FQNEAQ (reference sequence). The CDR3 has 18 residues.

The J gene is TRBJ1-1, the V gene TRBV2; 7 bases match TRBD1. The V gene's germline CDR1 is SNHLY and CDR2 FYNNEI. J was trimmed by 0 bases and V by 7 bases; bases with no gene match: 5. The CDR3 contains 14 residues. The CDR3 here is CASTWGQMNTEAFF. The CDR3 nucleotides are TGTGCCAGCACCTGGGGACAGATGAACACTGAAGCTTTCTTT.

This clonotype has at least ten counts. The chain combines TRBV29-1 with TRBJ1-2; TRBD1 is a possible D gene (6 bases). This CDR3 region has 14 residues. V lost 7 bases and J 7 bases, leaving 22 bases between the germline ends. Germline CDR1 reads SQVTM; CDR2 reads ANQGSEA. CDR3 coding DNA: TGCAGCGCGAGATTACAGGGTGATGGTGTTGGCTACACCTTC. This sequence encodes CSARLQGDGVGYTF.

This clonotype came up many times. The CDR3 reads CSAPAGAYQETQYF. CDR3 bases: TGCAGCGCCCCAGCGGGGGCTTACCAAGAGACCCAGTACTTC. The gene calls are TRBV29-1 and TRBJ2-5, with 8 positions matching TRBD2. CDR1 and CDR2 (germline): SQVTM, ANQGSEA. The CDR3 consists of 14 residues. V gave up 7 bases and J gave up 0 bases; unmatched junction bases: 7.

The CDR3 loop reads CASERGGSDTQYF. The CDR3, as DNA: TGTGCCAGCGAGCGGGGGGGCTCAGATACGCAGTATTTT. The chain combines TRBV12-3 or TRBV12-4 with TRBJ2-3, with TRBD2 matching 10 bases. V trimming: 8 bases; J trimming: 4 bases; junction bases outside the gene matches: 3. This CDR3 is built from 13 residues.

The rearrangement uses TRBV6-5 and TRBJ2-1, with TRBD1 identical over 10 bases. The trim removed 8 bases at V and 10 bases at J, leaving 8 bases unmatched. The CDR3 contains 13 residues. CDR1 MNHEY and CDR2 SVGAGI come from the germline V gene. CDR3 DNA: TGTGCCAGCTACGGACAGGGGGAACTGGAGCAGTTCTTC. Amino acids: CASYGQGELEQFF.